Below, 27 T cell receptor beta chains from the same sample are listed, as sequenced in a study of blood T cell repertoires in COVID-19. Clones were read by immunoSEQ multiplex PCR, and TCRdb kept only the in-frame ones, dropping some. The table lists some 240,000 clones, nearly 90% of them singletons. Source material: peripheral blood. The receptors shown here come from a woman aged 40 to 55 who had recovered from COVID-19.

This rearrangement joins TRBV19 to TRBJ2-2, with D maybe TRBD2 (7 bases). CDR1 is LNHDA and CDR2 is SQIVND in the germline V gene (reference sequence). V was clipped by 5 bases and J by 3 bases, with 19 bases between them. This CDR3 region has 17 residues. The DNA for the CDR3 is TGTGCCAGTAGTCCGGGAGCGGGAAAGGGGGACACCGGGGAGCTGTTTTTT. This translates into CASSPGAGKGDTGELFF.

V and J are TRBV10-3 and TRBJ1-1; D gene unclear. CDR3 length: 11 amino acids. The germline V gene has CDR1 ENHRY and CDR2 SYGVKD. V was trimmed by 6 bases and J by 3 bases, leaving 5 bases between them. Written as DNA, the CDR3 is TGTGCCATCAGAACTGACACTGAAGCTTTCTTT. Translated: CAIRTDTEAFF.

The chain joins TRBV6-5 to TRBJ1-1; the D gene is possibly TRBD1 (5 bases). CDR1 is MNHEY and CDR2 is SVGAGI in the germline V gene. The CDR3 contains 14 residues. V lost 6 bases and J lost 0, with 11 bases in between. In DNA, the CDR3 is TGTGCCAGCAGGCCACAGGCTATGAACACTGAAGCTTTCTTT. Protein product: CASRPQAMNTEAFF.

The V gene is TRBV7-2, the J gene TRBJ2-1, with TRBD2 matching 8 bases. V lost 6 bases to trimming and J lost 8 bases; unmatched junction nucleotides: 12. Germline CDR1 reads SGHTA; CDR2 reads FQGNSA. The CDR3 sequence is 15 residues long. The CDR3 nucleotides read TGTGCCAGCAGGATATCCCGGCGGGAGGACGATGAGCAGTTCTTC. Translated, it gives CASRISRREDDEQFF.

The CDR3 region has the DNA TGTGCCAGCTCACCAGGTTCAGGGTTGGGCGCTGGGGCCAACGTCCTGACTTTC. Translating it yields CASSPGSGLGAGANVLTF. The chain is built from TRBV18 and TRBJ2-6, with D possibly being TRBD1 (5 bases). V was pared by 2 bases and J by 2 bases, with 16 bases between. The CDR3 length is 18 residues. Germline V CDR1 and CDR2: KGHSH, LQKENI.

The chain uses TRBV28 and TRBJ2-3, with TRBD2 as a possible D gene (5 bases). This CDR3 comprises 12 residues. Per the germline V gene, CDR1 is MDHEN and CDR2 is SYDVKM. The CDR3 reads CASSRSTDTQYF. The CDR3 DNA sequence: TGTGCTTCTAGCCGTAGCACAGATACGCAGTATTTT.

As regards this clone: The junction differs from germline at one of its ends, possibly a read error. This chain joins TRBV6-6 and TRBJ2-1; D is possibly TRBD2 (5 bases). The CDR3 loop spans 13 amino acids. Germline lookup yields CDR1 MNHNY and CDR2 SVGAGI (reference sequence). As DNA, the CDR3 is TGTGCCAGCACTCCACTGCCGGAGGAAAGAGAGATCTTC. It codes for CASTPLPEEREIF.

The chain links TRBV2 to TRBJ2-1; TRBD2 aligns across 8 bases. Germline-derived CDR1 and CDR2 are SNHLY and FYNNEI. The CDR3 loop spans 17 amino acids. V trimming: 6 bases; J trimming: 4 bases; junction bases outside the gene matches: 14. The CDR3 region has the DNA TGTGCCAGCAGCCCCAGTTTGGTGAGCGGGGGATACAATGAGCAGTTCTTC. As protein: CASSPSLVSGGYNEQFF.

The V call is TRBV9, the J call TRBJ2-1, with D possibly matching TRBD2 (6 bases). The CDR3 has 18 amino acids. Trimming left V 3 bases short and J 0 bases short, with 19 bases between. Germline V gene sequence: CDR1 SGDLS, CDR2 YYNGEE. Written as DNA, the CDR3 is TGTGCCAGCAGCGCAGCCCCTCCTGGCGGGATCTCCTACAATGAGCAGTTCTTC. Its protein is CASSAAPPGGISYNEQFF.

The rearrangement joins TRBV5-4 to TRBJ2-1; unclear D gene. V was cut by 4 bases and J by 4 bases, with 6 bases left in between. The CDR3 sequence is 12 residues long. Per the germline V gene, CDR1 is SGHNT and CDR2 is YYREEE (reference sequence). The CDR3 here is CASSNTYNEQFF. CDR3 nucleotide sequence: TGTGCCAGCAGCAACACATACAATGAGCAGTTCTTC.

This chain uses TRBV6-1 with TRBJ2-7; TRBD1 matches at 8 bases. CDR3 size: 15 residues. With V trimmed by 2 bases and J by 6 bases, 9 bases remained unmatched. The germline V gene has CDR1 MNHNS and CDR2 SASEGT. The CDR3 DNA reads TGTGCCAGCAGTGAAAGTGTTGGACAGGGTGCCGAGCAGTACTTC. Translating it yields CASSESVGQGAEQYF.

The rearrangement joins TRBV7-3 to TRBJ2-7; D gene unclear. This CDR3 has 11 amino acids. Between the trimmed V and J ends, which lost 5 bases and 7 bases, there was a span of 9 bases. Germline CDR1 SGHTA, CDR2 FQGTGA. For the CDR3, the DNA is TGTGCCAGCAGCCTGCTAAAAGAGCAGTACTTC. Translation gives CASSLLKEQYF.

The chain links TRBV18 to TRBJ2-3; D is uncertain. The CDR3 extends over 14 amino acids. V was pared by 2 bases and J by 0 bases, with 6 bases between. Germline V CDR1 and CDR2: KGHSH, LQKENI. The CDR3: CASSPGLSTDTQYF. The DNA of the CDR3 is TGTGCCAGCTCACCAGGGCTTAGCACAGATACGCAGTATTTT.

This CDR3 is CASRGNKDSTGTQYF. CDR3 DNA: TGTGCAAGTCGCGGCAACAAGGATTCCACAGGTACGCAGTATTTT. The V and J genes are TRBV12-2 and TRBJ2-3; the table's D call, TRBD1, was not checked against the DNA. TRBV12-2 is reported as a pseudogene. The CDR3 totals 15 residues.

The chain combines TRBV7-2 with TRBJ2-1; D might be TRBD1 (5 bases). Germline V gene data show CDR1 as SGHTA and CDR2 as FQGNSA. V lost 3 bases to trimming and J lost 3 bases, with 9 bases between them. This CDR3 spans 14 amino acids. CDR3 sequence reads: CASSFRTSYNEQFF. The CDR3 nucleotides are TGTGCCAGCAGCTTCAGGACAAGCTACAATGAGCAGTTCTTC.

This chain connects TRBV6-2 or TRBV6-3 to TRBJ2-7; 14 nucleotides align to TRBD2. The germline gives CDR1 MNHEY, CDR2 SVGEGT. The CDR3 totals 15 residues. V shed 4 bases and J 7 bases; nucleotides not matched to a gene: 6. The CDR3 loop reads CASSSGLAGGSEQYV. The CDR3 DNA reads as TGTGCCAGCAGTTCCGGACTAGCGGGAGGAAGTGAGCAGTACGTC.

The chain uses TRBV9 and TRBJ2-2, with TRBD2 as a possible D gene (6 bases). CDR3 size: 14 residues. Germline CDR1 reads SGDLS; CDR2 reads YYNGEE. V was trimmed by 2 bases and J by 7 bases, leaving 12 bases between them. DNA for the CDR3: TGTGCCAGCAGCGTGGAGGGGATGGGCGGGGAGCTGTTTTTT. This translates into CASSVEGMGGELFF.

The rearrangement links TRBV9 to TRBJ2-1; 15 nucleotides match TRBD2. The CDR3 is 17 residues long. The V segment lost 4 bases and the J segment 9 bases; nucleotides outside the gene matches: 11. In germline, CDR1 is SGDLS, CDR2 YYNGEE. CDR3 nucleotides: TGTGCCAGCAGCCCCTTCGGACTAGCGGGAGGGCAGGGTGAGCAGTTCTTC. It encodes CASSPFGLAGGQGEQFF.

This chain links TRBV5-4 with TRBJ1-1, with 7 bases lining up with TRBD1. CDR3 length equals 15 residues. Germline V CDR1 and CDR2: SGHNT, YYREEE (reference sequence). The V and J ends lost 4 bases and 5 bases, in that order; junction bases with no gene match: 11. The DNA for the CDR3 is TGTGCCAGCAGCACTAGACAGGGAGACAGAACTGAAGCTTTCTTT. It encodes CASSTRQGDRTEAFF.

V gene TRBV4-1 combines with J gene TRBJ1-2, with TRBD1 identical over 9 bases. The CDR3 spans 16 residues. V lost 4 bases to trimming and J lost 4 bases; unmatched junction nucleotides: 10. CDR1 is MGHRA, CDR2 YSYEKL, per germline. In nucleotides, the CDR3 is TGCGCCAGCAGCCCGATCCCGGGACAGGGCGGCTATGGCTACACCTTC. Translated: CASSPIPGQGGYGYTF.

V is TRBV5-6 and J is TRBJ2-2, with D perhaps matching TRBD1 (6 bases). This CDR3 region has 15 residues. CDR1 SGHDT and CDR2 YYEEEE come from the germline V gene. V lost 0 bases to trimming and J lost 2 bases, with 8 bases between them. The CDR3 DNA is TGTGCCAGCAGCTTGGTAGGGACAAACACCGGGGAGCTGTTTTTT. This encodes CASSLVGTNTGELFF.

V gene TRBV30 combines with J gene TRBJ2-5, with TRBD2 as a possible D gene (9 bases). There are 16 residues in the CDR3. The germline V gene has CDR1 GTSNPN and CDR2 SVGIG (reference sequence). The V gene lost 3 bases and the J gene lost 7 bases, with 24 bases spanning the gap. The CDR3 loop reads CAWSQPGTGSGGTQYF. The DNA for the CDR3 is TGTGCCTGGAGCCAGCCCGGGACAGGTAGCGGGGGGACCCAGTACTTC.

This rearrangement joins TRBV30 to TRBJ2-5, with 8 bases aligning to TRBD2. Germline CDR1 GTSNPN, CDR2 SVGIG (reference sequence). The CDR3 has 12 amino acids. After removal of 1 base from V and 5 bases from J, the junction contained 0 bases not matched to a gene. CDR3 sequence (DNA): TGTGCCTGGAGTGCGGGGGGGGAGACCCAGTACTTC. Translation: CAWSAGGETQYF. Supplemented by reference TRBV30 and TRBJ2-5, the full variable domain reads SQTIHQWPATLVQPVGSPLSLECTVEGTSNPNLYWYRQAAGRGLQLLFYSVGIGQISSEVPQNLSASRPQDRQFILSSKKLLLSDSGFYLCAWSAGGETQYFGPGTRLLVL.

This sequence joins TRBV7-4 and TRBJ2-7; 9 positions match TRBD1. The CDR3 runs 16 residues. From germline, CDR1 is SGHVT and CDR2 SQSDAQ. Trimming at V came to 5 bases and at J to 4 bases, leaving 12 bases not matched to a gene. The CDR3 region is CASSKIPGQGGYEQYV. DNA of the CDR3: TGTGCCAGCAGCAAAATTCCGGGACAGGGAGGTTACGAGCAGTACGTC.

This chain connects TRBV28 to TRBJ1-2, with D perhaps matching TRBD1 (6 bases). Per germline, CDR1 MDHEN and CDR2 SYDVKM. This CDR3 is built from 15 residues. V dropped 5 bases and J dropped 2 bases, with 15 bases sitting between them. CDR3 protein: CASSTTPGQNYGYTF. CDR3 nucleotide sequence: TGTGCCAGCAGTACCACACCTGGACAGAACTATGGCTACACCTTC.

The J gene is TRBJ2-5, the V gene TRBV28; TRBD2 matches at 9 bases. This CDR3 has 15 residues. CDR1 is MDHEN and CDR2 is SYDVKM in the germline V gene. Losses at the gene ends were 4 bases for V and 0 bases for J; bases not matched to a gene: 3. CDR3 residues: CASSSRLADQETQYF. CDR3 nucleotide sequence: TGTGCCAGCAGTTCCAGACTAGCGGACCAAGAGACCCAGTACTTC.

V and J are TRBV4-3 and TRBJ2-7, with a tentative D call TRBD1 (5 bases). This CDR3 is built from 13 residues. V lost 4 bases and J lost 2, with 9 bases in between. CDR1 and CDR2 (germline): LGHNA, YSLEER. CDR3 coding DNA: TGCGCCAGCAGCCCGGACAAACCCTACGAGCAGTACGTC. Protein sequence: CASSPDKPYEQYV.